The rows below give T cell receptor beta chains drawn from one sample of a study of shared clonotypes between healthy human individuals. This table comes from immunoSEQ multiplex PCR, and its TCRdb copy is limited to in-frame clones, with some not included. The sample yields more than 2 million clones, 93% seen once. Sample: naive CD8+ T cells from PBMCs. The receptors stem from a man aged 18 to 29 in good health. Some clones in this sample may be carry-over from other donors' samples. The CDR3 runs from the conserved cysteine through the conserved F or W. Each record gives: J gene, clone size, D gene, V gene, CDR3 DNA, CDR3 protein. A D gene is named only where the DNA matches it firmly. Size is stated for part of the rows, as once, few or many counts, or as a class when the clone is expanded.

TRBJ1-3 | . | . | TRBV27 | TGTGCCAGCAGCCCCGCCATGCCTGGAAACACCATATATTTT | CASSPAMPGNTIYF
TRBJ1-2 | . | TRBD1 | TRBV19 | TGTGCCAGTAGTATTGGACAGGGGGATGGCTACACCTTC | CASSIGQGDGYTF
TRBJ2-3 | . | TRBD2 | TRBV6-1 | TGTGCCAGCAGTGACCTTAGGACTAGCGGGATCCCAGATACGCAGTATTTT | CASSDLRTSGIPDTQYF
TRBJ2-7 | . | TRBD1 | TRBV5-1 | TGCGCCAGCAGCTTGAGGACAGGGGGCCTGTACGAGCAGTACTTC | CASSLRTGGLYEQYF
TRBJ2-5 | . | . | TRBV5-1 | TGCGCCAGCCGTCTCGAGGTCCCCAAAGAGACCCAGTACTTC | CASRLEVPKETQYF
TRBJ2-2 | . | . | TRBV27 | TGTGCCAGCAGTTTATCGGGGGAGGCCGGGGAGCTGTTTTTT | CASSLSGEAGELFF
TRBJ2-3 | . | TRBD1 | TRBV4-1 | TGCGCCAGCAGCCAGACGACAGGGGGCCCAGATACGCAGTATTTT | CASSQTTGGPDTQYF
TRBJ2-3 | . | TRBD1 | TRBV2 | TGTGCCAGCAGTGAAGGGCAGGGGGACACAGATACGCAGTATTTT | CASSEGQGDTDTQYF
TRBJ2-7 | . | TRBD2 | TRBV6-5 | TGTGCCAGCAGAGAAGCGGGAGCGGCCTACGAGCAGTACTTC | CASREAGAAYEQYF
TRBJ2-7 | . | . | TRBV28 | TGTGCCAGCAGTCAGCCGGGGCAGGGGCCGGCGGAGCAGTACTTC | CASSQPGQGPAEQYF
TRBJ2-7 | . | . | TRBV25-1 | TGTGCCAGCAGTCTCCCTGGGTCCTACGAGCAGTACTTC | CASSLPGSYEQYF
TRBJ2-2 | . | . | TRBV29-1 | TGCAGCGCTATACTCGGGGAGCTGTTTTTT | CSAILGELFF
TRBJ1-1 | once | TRBD1 | TRBV4-1 | TGCGCCAGCAGCTCCTGGACAGGGTCGAACACTGAAGCTTTCTTT | CASSSWTGSNTEAFF
TRBJ1-3 | . | . | TRBV27 | TGTGCCAGCAGTTTATCGAAGGGGCCACGAAACACCATATATTTT | CASSLSKGPRNTIYF
TRBJ2-5 | . | . | TRBV6-1 | TGTGCCAGCAGTGAACCCCGGCGTTCTCAGGAAAGGTCCCAGTACTTC | CASSEPRRSQERSQYF
TRBJ1-2 | . | . | TRBV7-9 | TGTGCCAGCAGAGGGGGTCCTGATGGCTACACCTTC | CASRGGPDGYTF
TRBJ1-4 | . | TRBD1 | TRBV4-3 | TGCGCCAGCAGCCAAGCGGGACAGATTAATGAAAAACTGTTTTTT | CASSQAGQINEKLFF
TRBJ1-5 | few | . | TRBV6-1 | TGTGCCAGCAGTGAAGCCCCGCAGGATAGCAATCAGCCCCAGCATTTT | CASSEAPQDSNQPQHF
TRBJ1-3 | . | TRBD1 | TRBV28 | TGTGCCAGCAGTTTCGGGACAGTAGGAAACACCATATATTTT | CASSFGTVGNTIYF
TRBJ2-3 | . | . | TRBV27 | TGTGCCAGCAGTTTAGGGCGTAGGGATACGCAGTATTTT | CASSLGRRDTQYF
TRBJ1-1 | . | . | TRBV11-2 | TGTGCCAGCAGCTTCGAAGGGTTCACTGAAGCTTTCTTT | CASSFEGFTEAFF
TRBJ2-7 | . | TRBD1 | TRBV30 | TGTGCCTGGAGTGTACCCTCGGTGGGAGTAAACAGGGGGCGGCACGAGCAGTACTTC | CAWSVPSVGVNRGRHEQYF
TRBJ2-2 | . | . | TRBV4-3 | TGCGCCAGCAGCCGGGGGATTCTCACCGGGGAGCTGTTTTTT | CASSRGILTGELFF
TRBJ1-1 | . | . | TRBV6-5 | TGTGCCAGCAGTTACTCGAAGGGCTGGATCGGCTCTAAAGCTTTCTTT | CASSYSKGWIGSKAFF